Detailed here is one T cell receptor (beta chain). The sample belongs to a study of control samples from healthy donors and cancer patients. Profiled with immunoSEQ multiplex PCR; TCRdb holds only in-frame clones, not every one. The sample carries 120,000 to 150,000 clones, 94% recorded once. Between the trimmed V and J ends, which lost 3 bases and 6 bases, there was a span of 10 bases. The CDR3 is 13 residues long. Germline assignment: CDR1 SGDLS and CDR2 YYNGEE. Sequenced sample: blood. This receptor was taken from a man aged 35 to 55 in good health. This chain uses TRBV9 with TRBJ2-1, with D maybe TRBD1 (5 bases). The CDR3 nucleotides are TGTGCCAGCAGCGGAACAGGTGGCAATGAGCAGTTCTTC. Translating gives CASSGTGGNEQFF.